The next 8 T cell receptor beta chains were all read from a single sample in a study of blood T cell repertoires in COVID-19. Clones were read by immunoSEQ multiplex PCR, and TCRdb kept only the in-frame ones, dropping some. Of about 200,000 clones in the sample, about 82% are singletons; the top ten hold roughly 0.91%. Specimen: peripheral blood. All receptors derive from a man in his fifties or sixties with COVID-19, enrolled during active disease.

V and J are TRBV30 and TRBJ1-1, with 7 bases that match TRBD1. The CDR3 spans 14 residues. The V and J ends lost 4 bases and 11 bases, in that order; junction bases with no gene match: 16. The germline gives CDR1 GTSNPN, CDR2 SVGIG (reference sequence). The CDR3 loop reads CAWNPHPPGGSAFF. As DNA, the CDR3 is TGTGCCTGGAACCCCCACCCCCCAGGGGGTTCGGCTTTCTTT.

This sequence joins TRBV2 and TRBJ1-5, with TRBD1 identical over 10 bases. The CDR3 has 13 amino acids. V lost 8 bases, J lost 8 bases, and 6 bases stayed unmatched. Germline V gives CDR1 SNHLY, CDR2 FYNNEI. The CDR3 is CASHRDRGEPQHF. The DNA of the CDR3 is TGTGCCAGCCACCGGGACAGGGGTGAGCCCCAGCATTTT.

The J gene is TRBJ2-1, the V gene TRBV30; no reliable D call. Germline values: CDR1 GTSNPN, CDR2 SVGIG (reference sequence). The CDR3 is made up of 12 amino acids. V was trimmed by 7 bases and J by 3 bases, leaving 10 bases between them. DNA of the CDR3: TGTGCCTTGCTCTACGTCTACAATGAGCAGTTCTTC. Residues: CALLYVYNEQFF.

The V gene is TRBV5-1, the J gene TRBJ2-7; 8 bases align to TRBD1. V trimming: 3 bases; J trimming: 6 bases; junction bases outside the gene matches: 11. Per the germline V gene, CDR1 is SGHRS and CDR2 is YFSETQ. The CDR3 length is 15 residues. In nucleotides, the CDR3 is TGCGCCAGCAGCTCAAAGGTTGCAGGGGGCAGCGAGCAGTACTTC. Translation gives CASSSKVAGGSEQYF.

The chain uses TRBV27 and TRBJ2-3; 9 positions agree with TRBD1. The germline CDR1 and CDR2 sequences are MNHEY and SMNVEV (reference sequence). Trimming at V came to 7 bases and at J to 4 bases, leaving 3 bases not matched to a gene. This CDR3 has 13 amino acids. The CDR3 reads CASTGQGPDTQYF. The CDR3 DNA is TGTGCCAGCACGGGACAGGGCCCAGATACGCAGTATTTT.

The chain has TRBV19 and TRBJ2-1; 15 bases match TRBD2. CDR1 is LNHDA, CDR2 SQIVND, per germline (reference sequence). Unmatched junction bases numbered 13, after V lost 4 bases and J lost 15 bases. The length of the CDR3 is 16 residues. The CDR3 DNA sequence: TGTGCCAGTAGTACTTCAGGACTAGCGGGAGGGTTGTTGCGGTTCTTC. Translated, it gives CASSTSGLAGGLLRFF.

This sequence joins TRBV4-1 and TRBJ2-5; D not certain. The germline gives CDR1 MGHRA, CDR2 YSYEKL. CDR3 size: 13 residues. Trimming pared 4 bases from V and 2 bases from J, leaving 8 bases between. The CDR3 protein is CASSRKEQETQYF. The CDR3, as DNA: TGCGCCAGCAGCCGAAAGGAGCAAGAGACCCAGTACTTC.

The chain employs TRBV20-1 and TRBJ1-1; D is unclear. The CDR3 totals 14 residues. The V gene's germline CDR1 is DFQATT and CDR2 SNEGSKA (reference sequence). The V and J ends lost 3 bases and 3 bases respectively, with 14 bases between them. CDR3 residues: CSASPEGPDTEAFF. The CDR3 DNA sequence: TGCAGTGCTAGTCCGGAGGGCCCGGACACTGAAGCTTTCTTT.